This T cell receptor beta chain came from a study of shared T cell receptors in the human thymus. Sequenced by immunoSEQ multiplex PCR; TCRdb stores in-frame clones only, minus some. The data contain about 730,000 clones, 70% to 90% of them seen just once; the ten biggest clones take up roughly 0.01%. The data were also submitted as part of a second study, on human thymus T cells. That work adds: It was from resections taken during corrective heart surgery that the thymus tissue came. Usage of V and J genes appeared biased in thymic and blood repertoires. Related work showed strongly overlapping thymic repertoires across unrelated individuals.

Material: thymocytes. The origin of this receptor is a girl less than two years old with a congenital heart defect.

The CDR3 DNA is TGTGCCAGCAGCCAAATGGGACAGCCTGGCTACACCTTC. Translated, it gives CASSQMGQPGYTF. The chain recombines TRBV14 with TRBJ1-2; 7 bases agree with TRBD1. This CDR3 has 13 residues. Trimming at V came to 2 bases and at J to 7 bases, leaving 4 bases not matched to a gene. CDR1 and CDR2 (germline): SGHDN, FVKESK.